This TCR beta chain was found in a study of T cell responses to AZD1222 COVID-19 vaccine. Findings of the study overall: White British donors predominated, females outnumbered males, and clonal diversity was possibly underestimated. There were repertoire samples only from the period after the peak T cell response. Only six or seven AZD1222 recipients were seropositive at baseline.

The CDR3 runs 15 residues. Germline V lookup: CDR1 KGHSH, CDR2 LQKENI. V lost 3 bases to trimming and J lost 6 bases; unmatched junction nucleotides: 4. Clones were sequenced by immunoSEQ multiplex PCR, and TCRdb holds only the in-frame ones, with some missing. This sample has about 170,000 clones, with around nine tenths found just once. This clone was recorded only once. Its antigen is currently unknown. The sequence came from an adult who received the AZD1222 COVID-19 vaccine. This rearrangement joins TRBV18 to TRBJ1-6; TRBD1 aligns across 8 bases. Sequences were derived from peripheral blood, sampled 28 days after the second AZD1222 dose. For the CDR3, the DNA is TGTGCCAGCTCACCCAGACAGGGGAGTAATTCACCCCTCCACTTT. Residues: CASSPRQGSNSPLHF.